A selection of T cell receptor beta chains follows, all from one sample in a study of T cells after yellow fever vaccination. MiXCR was run by TCRdb on the 5' RACE reads, yielding one entry per CDR3 protein. The sample shows some 320,000 distinct CDR3 sequences, roughly 4% of them seen only once. The sample in question was PBMCs, obtained 5 days after the yellow fever booster vaccination. Receptor source: a man aged 18 to 30 who received the YFV17D yellow fever vaccine. CDR3s include the opening cysteine and the closing phenylalanine or tryptophan. A D gene is named only where the DNA matches it firmly. Expanded clones are given a class, and other clones once, few, many or no size at all.

>.|.|TRBV19|TRBJ2-2
TGTGCCAGTAGTATCTGGCAGGTGGACGGGGAGCTGTTTTTT
CASSIWQVDGELFF
>few|.|TRBV12-3/TRBV12-4|TRBJ2-1
TGTGCCAGCTCATCCACACAGGGACGGAAGCGCAATGAGCAGTTCTTC
CASSSTQGRKRNEQFF
>few|TRBD1|TRBV5-1|TRBJ1-1
TGCGCCAGCAGCGCTTTGCCAGGGGGCACTGAAGCTTTCTTT
CASSALPGGTEAFF
>.|.|TRBV11-2|TRBJ2-5
TGTGCCAGCACCGAGAGGTTAGAGACCCAGTACTTC
CASTERLETQYF
>.|.|TRBV5-1|TRBJ2-5
TGCGCCAGCGGGGGAGAAGAGACCCAGTACTTC
CASGGEETQYF
>.|TRBD2|TRBV7-2|TRBJ2-3
TGTGCCAGCAGCTTCCCTACTAGCGGGGGTCGGGGCACAGATACGCAGTATTTT
CASSFPTSGGRGTDTQYF
>few|TRBD1|TRBV6-5|TRBJ1-6
TGTGCCAGCGCGTGGACAGGGGGCATCCCCCTCCACTTT
CASAWTGGIPLHF
>many|.|TRBV13|TRBJ2-7
TGTGCCAGCAGCTTAGGAAGTGGGAACGAGCAGTACTTC
CASSLGSGNEQYF
>many|.|TRBV7-2|TRBJ1-1
TGTGCCAGCAGCCACGGGGCGTACACTGAAGCTTTCTTT
CASSHGAYTEAFF
>.|TRBD1|TRBV13|TRBJ2-1
TGTGCCAGCAGCTTACTGGACAGGGGTAACAATGAGCAGTTCTTC
CASSLLDRGNNEQFF
>few|.|TRBV7-9|TRBJ2-2
TGTGCCAGCAGCCCTGGACTGACCACCGGGGAGCTGTTTTTT
CASSPGLTTGELFF
>.|.|TRBV4-1|TRBJ2-6
TGCGCCAGCAGTGGCATCCGGGTGTTGGGGGCCAACGTCCTGACTTTC
CASSGIRVLGANVLTF
>few|TRBD2|TRBV9|TRBJ2-1
TGTGCCAGCAACCCGGGGGGGGGCTATGAGCAGTTCTTC
CASNPGGGYEQFF
>many|TRBD1|TRBV20-1|TRBJ2-5
TGCAGTGCACCAAGCCCAGGGACAGGGGAGACCCAGTACTTC
CSAPSPGTGETQYF
>few|.|TRBV6-2/TRBV6-3|TRBJ2-4
TGTGCCAGCAGACCTAGGCAGAAAAACATTCAGTACTTC
CASRPRQKNIQYF
>many|.|TRBV14|TRBJ1-3
TGTGCCAGCAGCAAGCATCAGGGAGCCGGGTACACCATATATTTT
CASSKHQGAGYTIYF
>many|TRBD2|TRBV14|TRBJ2-3
TGTGCCAGCAGCCCCTATAGCGGGGCTAGCACAGATACGCAGTATTTT
CASSPYSGASTDTQYF
>few|TRBD1|TRBV20-1|TRBJ2-3
TGCAGTGCTAGAGGAGGGGGCACCCGGTATTCTAGCACAGATACGCAGTATTTT
CSARGGGTRYSSTDTQYF
>many|.|TRBV12-3/TRBV12-4|TRBJ2-3
TGTGCCAGCAGCCTTAGGGGGGCAGATACGCAGTATTTT
CASSLRGADTQYF
>few|.|TRBV12-3/TRBV12-4|TRBJ2-3
TGTGCCAGCAGTTTGGGCCAATTAGCAGATACGCAGTATTTT
CASSLGQLADTQYF